This T cell receptor beta chain came from a study of early T cells in non-severe SARS-CoV-2 infection. Overall study: Unsorted whole blood bulk RNA was sequenced, with unpaired chains. Overall study findings and caveats: Matching with VDJdb favored anti-spike CD8 responses (missing private and CD4 specificities).

As part of library construction, unique molecular identifiers were attached to individual cDNA molecules. TCRdb reprocessed the 5' RACE reads via MiXCR and lists one record per CDR3 protein. The table has tens of thousands of distinct CDR3 sequences, less than 9.5% seen once; the top ten hold around an eighth. The CDR3 has 15 amino acids. Germline CDR1 reads MNHEY; CDR2 reads SMNVEV (reference sequence). Germline trimming cut 2 bases from V and 5 bases from J; bases unmatched to any gene: 4. The table lists this clonotype with many counts. The antigen is unknown. The chain combines TRBV27 with TRBJ2-2, with 8 positions matching TRBD1. The sequencing used whole blood, collected at baseline. The receptor was isolated from an adult who was a healthcare worker with PCR-confirmed SARS-CoV-2 infection or an uninfected control (not recorded which). DNA for the CDR3: TGTGCCAGCAGTTTACAGGGGGCAGGGACCGGGGAGCTGTTTTTT. It encodes CASSLQGAGTGELFF.